What follows are 22 T cell receptor beta chains derived from one specimen sequenced in a study of cytomegalovirus exposure and HLA in healthy donors. PCR used 60 Vbeta primers and 13 Jbeta primers. Sequenced by immunoSEQ multiplex PCR; TCRdb stores in-frame clones only, minus some. The sample yields roughly 100,000 clones, under 80% seen once. The sequenced material came from PBMCs. Every receptor here comes from a woman between 18 and 29 years old in good health and CMV-seropositive.

The chain employs TRBV5-1 and TRBJ1-5; TRBD1 agrees at 8 bases. The ends lost 4 bases at V and 0 bases at J; junction bases unmatched: 9. CDR3 length: 17 residues. Germline CDR1 SGHRS, CDR2 YFSETQ. In DNA form, the CDR3 reads TGCGCCAGCAGCCCCGGGACAGGAAGCTATAGCAATCAGCCCCAGCATTTT. Translating it yields CASSPGTGSYSNQPQHF.

V usage is TRBV4-2 and J usage is TRBJ1-6; 9 bases map to TRBD1. J gave up 5 bases and V 3 bases, and 2 bases lay outside the gene matches. This CDR3 has 15 amino acids. Germline CDR1 and CDR2: LGHNA and YNFKEQ. This CDR3 is CASSQGDRDNSPLHF. CDR3 coding DNA: TGTGCCAGCAGCCAGGGGGACAGGGATAATTCACCCCTCCACTTT.

The chain employs TRBV7-6 and TRBJ2-5; TRBD2 agrees at 7 bases. Germline lookup yields CDR1 SGHVS and CDR2 FNYEAQ. The junction had 10 bases not matched to a gene; V was cut back by 2 bases and J by 7 bases. The CDR3 consists of 15 residues. Written as DNA, the CDR3 is TGTGCCAGCAGCTTAACCGGGGGAGGGGATTTGACCCAGTACTTC. Translation gives CASSLTGGGDLTQYF. Full variable domain (remainder filled in from reference TRBV7-6 and TRBJ2-5): GAGVSQSPRYKVTKRGQDVALRCDPISGHVSLYWYRQALGQGPEFLTYFNYEAQQDKSGLPNDRFSAERPEGSISTLTIQRTEQRDSAMYRCASSLTGGGDLTQYFGPGTRLLVL.

The chain combines TRBV4-1 with TRBJ2-3; 9 bases fit TRBD2. The CDR3 consists of 16 residues. The V segment lost 0 bases and the J segment 6 bases; nucleotides outside the gene matches: 7. Germline CDR1 is MGHRA and CDR2 is YSYEKL. DNA of the CDR3: TGCGCCAGCAGCCAAGAGTCCAGCGGGAGGTCGGATACGCAGTATTTT. The encoded protein is CASSQESSGRSDTQYF.

This clone was found a few times. The rearrangement joins TRBV6-6 to TRBJ2-1; 7 bases match TRBD1. The CDR3 consists of 13 residues. The V segment lost 6 bases and the J segment 7 bases; nucleotides outside the gene matches: 6. Germline-derived CDR1 and CDR2 are MNHNY and SVGAGI (reference sequence). The CDR3 DNA sequence: TGTGCCAGCAGCTCGGACAGGACTAATGAGCAGTTCTTC. Encoded protein: CASSSDRTNEQFF.

V gene TRBV7-8 combines with J gene TRBJ2-5; D may be TRBD1 (5 bases). The germline V gene encodes CDR1 SGHVS and CDR2 FQNEAQ. Trimming removed 3 bases at V and 5 bases at J, with 13 bases between. This CDR3 region has 14 residues. The CDR3 spells CASSFRDIGETQYF. DNA for the CDR3: TGTGCCAGCAGCTTCAGGGATATTGGGGAGACCCAGTACTTC.

V gene TRBV29-1 combines with J gene TRBJ2-7; D may be TRBD2 (6 bases). The germline V gene encodes CDR1 SQVTM and CDR2 ANQGSEA. V was shortened by 2 bases and J by 5 bases, with 25 bases between the two germline ends. CDR3 size: 17 residues. The CDR3 here is CSVEPVGSGTYGHEQYF. The DNA for the CDR3 is TGCAGCGTTGAACCTGTAGGATCCGGGACTTACGGCCACGAGCAGTACTTC.

The chain employs TRBV2 and TRBJ2-1; TRBD2 matches at 8 bases. This CDR3 is 17 amino acids long. The V segment lost 4 bases and the J segment 10 bases; nucleotides outside the gene matches: 18. The germline V gene encodes CDR1 SNHLY and CDR2 FYNNEI. The CDR3 DNA reads as TGTGCCAGCAGTGTTGTCCGCCCGGCGGGGGGATCAGGGGAGCAGTTCTTC. Translated, it gives CASSVVRPAGGSGEQFF.

The chain is built from TRBV5-1 and TRBJ1-3, with a possible D match to TRBD1 (6 bases). V lost 4 bases and J lost 4, with 15 bases in between. The CDR3 length is 15 residues. Germline V gives CDR1 SGHRS, CDR2 YFSETQ. The CDR3 DNA is TGCGCCAGCAGCCTAGCGGGGGCGCAAGGAAACACCATATATTTT. It translates to CASSLAGAQGNTIYF. Filled out from reference TRBV5-1 and TRBJ1-3, the complete variable domain reads KAGVTQTPRYLIKTRGQQVTLSCSPISGHRSVSWYQQTPGQGLQFLFEYFSETQRNKGNFPGRFSGRQFSNSRSEMNVSTLELGDSALYLCASSLAGAQGNTIYFGEGSWLTVV.

The chain is built from TRBV28 and TRBJ1-1; weak D call: TRBD1 (6 bases). CDR1 MDHEN and CDR2 SYDVKM come from the germline V gene. This CDR3 has 11 residues. Trimming stripped 9 bases from V and 3 bases from J, with 8 bases between. CDR3 loop: CASGQHTEAFF. Written as DNA, the CDR3 is TGTGCCAGTGGACAGCACACTGAAGCTTTCTTT.

This chain links TRBV5-6 with TRBJ2-3; a weak D match, TRBD1 (5 bases). Germline-derived CDR1 and CDR2 are SGHDT and YYEEEE. Trimming pared 1 base from V and 4 bases from J, leaving 16 bases between. The CDR3 runs to 16 residues. This chain's CDR3 is CASSLLSQGRADTQYF. The CDR3 nucleotides are TGTGCCAGCAGCTTGCTCTCGCAGGGCAGGGCAGATACGCAGTATTTT.

The chain couples TRBV28 to TRBJ1-4; no definite D call. The CDR3 is 14 residues long. The germline V gene encodes CDR1 MDHEN and CDR2 SYDVKM. V dropped 1 base and J dropped 5 bases, with 8 bases sitting between them. CDR3 coding DNA: TGTGCCAGCAGTTTATCAGATTTGAATGAAAAACTGTTTTTT. Translated, it gives CASSLSDLNEKLFF.

This clone has just a few counts. The chain carries TRBV7-9 and TRBJ2-1; the match to TRBD1 covers 7 bases. Germline loops: CDR1 SEHNR, CDR2 FQNEAQ (reference sequence). Germline trimming cut 2 bases from V and 9 bases from J; bases unmatched to any gene: 7. This CDR3 is built from 14 residues. CDR3: CASSLIGGFIEQFF. The CDR3 bases are TGTGCCAGCAGCTTAATAGGGGGCTTCATTGAGCAGTTCTTC.

The chain has TRBV13 and TRBJ1-2; 11 bases line up with TRBD1. The CDR3 has 15 amino acids. V was clipped by 5 bases and J by 7 bases; unmatched bases: 9. Germline CDR1 PRHDT, CDR2 FYEKMQ (reference sequence). This CDR3 reads CASSPAGQGAGGYTF. CDR3 nucleotide sequence: TGTGCCAGCAGCCCCGCCGGACAGGGGGCGGGTGGCTACACCTTC.

This clone was seen more than once but under ten times. V usage is TRBV5-1 and J usage is TRBJ1-1; D is undetermined. Deletions cut 0 bases from V and 6 bases from J, with 9 bases between. Germline V gene data show CDR1 as SGHRS and CDR2 as YFSETQ. The CDR3 is made up of 13 amino acids. Here the CDR3 DNA reads TGCGCCAGCAGCTTGGTGGAGGGCGCTGAAGCTTTCTTT. It is translated as CASSLVEGAEAFF.

This clone was seen once. The chain recombines TRBV5-1 with TRBJ2-1; 8 bases are a match to TRBD2. The V segment lost 0 bases and the J segment 8 bases; nucleotides outside the gene matches: 7. Germline values: CDR1 SGHRS, CDR2 YFSETQ. This CDR3 contains 15 residues. CDR3 amino acids: CASSLGLASFDEQFF. DNA of the CDR3: TGCGCCAGCAGCTTGGGACTAGCGTCTTTCGATGAGCAGTTCTTC.

The chain joins TRBV6-1 to TRBJ1-1; D gene unclear. Trimming cost V 5 bases and J 4 bases, with 8 bases left between them. This CDR3 is 12 amino acids long. CDR1 and CDR2 from the germline V gene are MNHNS and SASEGT. The CDR3 here is CASSWGGTEAFF. Written as DNA, the CDR3 is TGTGCCAGCAGTTGGGGAGGCACTGAAGCTTTCTTT.

V is TRBV6-1 and J is TRBJ2-1; TRBD1 might be the D (6 bases). With 8 bases removed from V and 15 bases from J, the gap between germline ends came to 20 bases. CDR1 and CDR2 (germline): MNHNS, SASEGT. CDR3 length equals 12 residues. The CDR3 here is CASFLAGQPGFF. The CDR3 DNA follows: TGTGCCAGCTTCTTAGCTGGACAGCCGGGGTTCTTC.

The CDR3, as DNA: TGTGCCAGCAAAAGCGACCCGTGGGGGGAAGAGACCCAGTACTTC. Protein product: CASKSDPWGEETQYF. The chain combines TRBV6-1 with TRBJ2-5; D possibly corresponds to TRBD2 (6 bases). This CDR3 is 15 amino acids long. Between the trimmed V and J ends, which lost 7 bases and 3 bases, there was a span of 18 bases. Germline V gives CDR1 MNHNS, CDR2 SASEGT.

The J gene is TRBJ2-5, the V gene TRBV2, with 8 bases that match TRBD2. The CDR3 runs to 14 residues. Trimming at V came to 6 bases and at J to 5 bases, leaving 8 bases not matched to a gene. Germline CDR1 is SNHLY and CDR2 is FYNNEI. The CDR3 here is CASSGLTGGETQYF. The CDR3 bases are TGTGCCAGCAGCGGCCTAACGGGAGGGGAGACCCAGTACTTC.

The chain couples TRBV14 to TRBJ2-3; 11 bases match TRBD1. The CDR3 extends over 16 amino acids. V lost 1 base and J lost 6; bases outside the gene matches: 6. Germline CDR1 is SGHDN and CDR2 is FVKESK. The chain's CDR3 is CASSQGWTGGEDTQYF. In DNA form, the CDR3 reads TGTGCCAGCAGCCAAGGGTGGACAGGGGGCGAGGATACGCAGTATTTT.

This clone was detected once. The chain combines TRBV11-2 with TRBJ2-4; maybe TRBD2 (5 bases). The germline V gene has CDR1 SGHAT and CDR2 FQNNGV. Trimming took off 5 bases at V and 0 bases at J, with 11 bases between the two ends. The length of the CDR3 is 15 residues. The CDR3 loop reads CASSPGRKAKNIQYF. CDR3 in DNA: TGTGCCAGCAGCCCGGGAAGGAAAGCCAAAAACATTCAGTACTTC.